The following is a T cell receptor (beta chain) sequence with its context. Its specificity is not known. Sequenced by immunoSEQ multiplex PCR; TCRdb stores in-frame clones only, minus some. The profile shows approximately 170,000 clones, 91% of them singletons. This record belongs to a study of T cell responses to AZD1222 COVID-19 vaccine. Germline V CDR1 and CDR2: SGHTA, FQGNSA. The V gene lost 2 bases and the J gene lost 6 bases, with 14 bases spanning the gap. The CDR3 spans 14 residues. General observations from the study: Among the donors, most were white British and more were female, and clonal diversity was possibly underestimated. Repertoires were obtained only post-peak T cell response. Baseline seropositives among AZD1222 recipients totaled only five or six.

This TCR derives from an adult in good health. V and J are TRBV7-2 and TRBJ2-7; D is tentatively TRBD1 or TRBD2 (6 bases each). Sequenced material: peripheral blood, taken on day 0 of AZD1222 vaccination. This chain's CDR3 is CASSLFRGPFEQYF. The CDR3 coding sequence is TGTGCCAGCAGCTTATTCCGGGGGCCTTTCGAGCAGTACTTC.